The 14 T cell receptor beta chains listed next were all sequenced from one sample in a study of OX40 agonist ivuxolimab in advanced cancers. Generated by immunoSEQ multiplex PCR, the TCRdb table keeps only in-frame clones and is missing some. This repertoire shows about 69,000 clones, roughly 90% found once; its top ten account for 10% to 13%. Sequences were derived from CD4+ or CD8+ T cells sorted from blood, sampled in a trial of the OX40 agonist ivuxolimab. The receptors originated from an adult with an advanced solid tumor such as melanoma, head and neck, liver or kidney cancer.

In this sample, this clone turned up once. The V gene is TRBV10-3, the J gene TRBJ1-2, with D uncertain. Germline-derived CDR1 and CDR2 are ENHRY and SYGVKD. The length of the CDR3 is 13 residues. V lost 3 bases, J lost 2 bases, and 7 bases lay in between. CDR3 in amino acids: CAISEPGNYGYTF. CDR3 in DNA: TGTGCCATCAGTGAACCAGGCAACTATGGCTACACCTTC.

This chain joins TRBV15 and TRBJ2-3, with TRBD2 matching over 13 bases. Germline assignment: CDR1 LNHNV and CDR2 YYDKDF (reference sequence). J gave up 4 bases and V 2 bases, and 3 bases lay outside the gene matches. The CDR3 is made up of 16 amino acids. As DNA, the CDR3 is TGTGCCACCAGCAGACGGACTAGCGGGAGTGCAGATACGCAGTATTTT. It specifies CATSRRTSGSADTQYF.

The chain has TRBV7-3 and TRBJ2-5, with D maybe TRBD2 (5 bases). V lost 5 bases, J lost 5 bases, and 12 bases lay in between. The CDR3 is made up of 13 amino acids. Germline assignment: CDR1 SGHTA and CDR2 FQGTGA. CDR3 region: CASSPTGSETQYF. In DNA form, the CDR3 reads TGTGCCAGCAGCCCTACTGGGAGTGAGACCCAGTACTTC.

This chain links TRBV25-1 with TRBJ2-1, with D hard to call. Trimming shortened V by 1 base and J by 5 bases, and 9 bases separated the two germline ends. Germline V CDR1 and CDR2: MGHDK, SYGVNS. This CDR3 is 14 amino acids long. The CDR3 sequence: CASSEWANHNEQFF. The CDR3 nucleotides are TGTGCCAGCAGTGAATGGGCTAACCACAATGAGCAGTTCTTC.

V is TRBV19 and J is TRBJ1-2; D might be TRBD1 (5 bases). The germline gives CDR1 LNHDA, CDR2 SQIVND (reference sequence). This CDR3 comprises 14 residues. Deletions cut 6 bases from V and 0 bases from J, with 11 bases between. This chain's CDR3 is CASRNQGANYGYTF. The CDR3 DNA sequence: TGTGCCAGTAGGAACCAGGGAGCTAACTATGGCTACACCTTC.

V gene TRBV6-9 combines with J gene TRBJ1-1; D gene uncertain. Germline V gene lookup returns CDR1 MNHGY and CDR2 SVAAGI. V lost 3 bases and J lost 2, with 13 bases in between. The CDR3 length is 15 residues. CDR3 residues: CASSYDLRENTEAFF. The CDR3 nucleotides are TGTGCCAGCAGTTACGATCTCCGGGAAAACACTGAAGCTTTCTTT.

The rearrangement joins TRBV28 to TRBJ2-3, with 14 bases fitting TRBD2. With V trimmed by 6 bases and J by 2 bases, 13 bases remained unmatched. CDR1 is MDHEN, CDR2 SYDVKM, per germline. This CDR3 is 19 amino acids long. Here the CDR3 reads CASSTGTSGGQEHTDTQYF. CDR3 coding DNA: TGTGCCAGCAGCACCGGGACTAGCGGGGGTCAGGAACACACAGATACGCAGTATTTT.

V and J are TRBV5-4 and TRBJ2-5; 8 bases fit TRBD1. From germline, CDR1 is SGHNT and CDR2 YYREEE (reference sequence). The CDR3 sequence is 14 residues long. V dropped 8 bases and J dropped 1; count of bases not matched to a gene: 7. CDR3 in amino acids: CASRPGTGQETQYF. The CDR3 coding sequence is TGTGCCAGTCGGCCCGGGACAGGCCAAGAGACCCAGTACTTC.

The chain has TRBV7-9 and TRBJ2-3, with 7 bases lining up with TRBD2. This CDR3 has 14 amino acids. J gave up 4 bases and V 5 bases, and 6 bases lay outside the gene matches. Germline CDR1 and CDR2: SEHNR and FQNEAQ (reference sequence). The chain's CDR3 is CASSPGGSADTQYF. In DNA, the CDR3 is TGTGCCAGCAGCCCGGGAGGAAGTGCAGATACGCAGTATTTT.

The V and J genes are TRBV13 and TRBJ2-1, with 10 positions matching TRBD2. V lost 5 bases and J lost 5; bases outside the gene matches: 9. The CDR3 sequence is 16 residues long. Germline V gene data show CDR1 as PRHDT and CDR2 as FYEKMQ (reference sequence). The CDR3 loop reads CASSPPGTSVNNEQFF. CDR3 bases: TGTGCCAGCAGCCCCCCCGGGACTAGCGTTAACAATGAGCAGTTCTTC.

The table lists this clone with a few counts. The chain couples TRBV2 to TRBJ2-5; D may be TRBD1 (6 bases). The CDR3 covers 15 residues. V was shortened by 10 bases and J by 2 bases, with 20 bases between the two germline ends. Germline CDR1 SNHLY, CDR2 FYNNEI. CDR3 protein: CATRDRQGWQETQYF. The CDR3 bases are TGTGCCACACGAGACAGGCAAGGATGGCAAGAGACCCAGTACTTC.

The chain is built from TRBV11-1 and TRBJ1-1, with D perhaps TRBD1 (5 bases). Trimming removed 7 bases at V and 0 bases at J, with 12 bases between. Germline CDR1 is SGHAT and CDR2 is FQDESV (reference sequence). The CDR3 consists of 14 residues. In DNA form, the CDR3 reads TGTGCCAGCAACTACCGGGGCGTGAACACTGAAGCTTTCTTT. This encodes CASNYRGVNTEAFF. Drawing the rest from reference TRBV11-1 and TRBJ1-1, the complete variable domain is EAEVAQSPRYKITEKSQAVAFWCDPISGHATLYWYRQILGQGPELLVQFQDESVVDDSQLPKDRFSAERLKGVDSTLKIQPAELGDSAMYLCASNYRGVNTEAFFGQGTRLTVV.

The V call is TRBV7-9, the J call TRBJ2-1; D is undetermined. V dropped 11 bases and J dropped 9 bases, with 11 bases sitting between them. This CDR3 has 10 residues. In germline, CDR1 is SEHNR, CDR2 FQNEAQ (reference sequence). As DNA, the CDR3 is TGTGCCCTGACTTATACTGAGCAGTTCTTC. Protein sequence: CALTYTEQFF. Full variable domain (rest looked up from reference TRBV7-9 and TRBJ2-1): DTGVSQNPRHKITKRGQNVTFRCDPISEHNRLYWYRQTLGQGPEFLTYFQNEAQLEKSRLLSDRFSAERPKGSFSTLEIQRTEQGDSAMYLCALTYTEQFFGPGTRLTVL.

On this clone itself: One end of the junction is discordant with germline, which a read error may explain. The rearrangement uses TRBV15 and TRBJ2-7; 8 bases match TRBD1. The CDR3 spans 17 residues. Looked up from germline, CDR1 is LNHNV and CDR2 is YYDKDF (reference sequence). The CDR3 DNA follows: TGTGCCACCAGCTCCACCTTTCCGGGACAGGTGTCCTCCGAGCAGTACTTC. As protein: CATSSTFPGQVSSEQYF.